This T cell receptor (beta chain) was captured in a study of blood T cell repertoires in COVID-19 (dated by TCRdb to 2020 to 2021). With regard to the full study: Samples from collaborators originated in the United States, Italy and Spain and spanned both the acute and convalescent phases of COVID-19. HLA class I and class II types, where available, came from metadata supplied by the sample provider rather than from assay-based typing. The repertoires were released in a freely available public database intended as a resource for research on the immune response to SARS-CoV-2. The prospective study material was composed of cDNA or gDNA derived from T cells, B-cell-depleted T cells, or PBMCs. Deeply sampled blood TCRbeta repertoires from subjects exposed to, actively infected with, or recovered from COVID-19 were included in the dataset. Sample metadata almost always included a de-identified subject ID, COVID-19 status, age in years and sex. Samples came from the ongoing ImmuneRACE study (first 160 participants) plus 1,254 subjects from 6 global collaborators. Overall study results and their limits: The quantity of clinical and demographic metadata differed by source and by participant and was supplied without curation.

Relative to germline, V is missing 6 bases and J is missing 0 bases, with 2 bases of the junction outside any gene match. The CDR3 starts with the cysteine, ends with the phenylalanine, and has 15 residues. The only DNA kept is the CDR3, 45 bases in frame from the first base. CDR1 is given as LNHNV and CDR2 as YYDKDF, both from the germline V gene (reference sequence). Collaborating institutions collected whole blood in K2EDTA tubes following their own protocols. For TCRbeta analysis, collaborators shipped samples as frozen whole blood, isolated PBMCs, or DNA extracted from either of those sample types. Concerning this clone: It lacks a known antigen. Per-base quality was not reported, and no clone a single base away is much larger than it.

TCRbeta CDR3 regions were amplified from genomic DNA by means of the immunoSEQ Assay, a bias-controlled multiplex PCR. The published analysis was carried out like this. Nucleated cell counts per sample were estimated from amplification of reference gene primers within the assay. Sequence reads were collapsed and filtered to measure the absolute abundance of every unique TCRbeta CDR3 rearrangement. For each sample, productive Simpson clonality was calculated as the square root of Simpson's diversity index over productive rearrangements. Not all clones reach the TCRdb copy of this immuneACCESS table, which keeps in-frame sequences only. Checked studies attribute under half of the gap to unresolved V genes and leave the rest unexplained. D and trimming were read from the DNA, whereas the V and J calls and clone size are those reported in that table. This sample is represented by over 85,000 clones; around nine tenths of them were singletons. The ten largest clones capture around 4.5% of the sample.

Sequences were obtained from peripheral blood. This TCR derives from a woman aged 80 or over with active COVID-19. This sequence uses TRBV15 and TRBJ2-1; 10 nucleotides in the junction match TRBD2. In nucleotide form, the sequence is TGTGCCACCAGGAGGACTAGCGGCTCCTACAATGAGCAGTTCTTC. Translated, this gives CATRRTSGSYNEQFF.